This T cell receptor beta chain originates from a study of T-cell reconstitution after alpha-beta-depleted transplantation in children. General study findings and limits: The study traced high day-60 TCRbeta diversity in some patients to surviving recipient T cells and thymic progenitors. T-cell numbers and diversity one year post-transplant derived largely from freshly generated T cells.

Unique molecular identifiers were used in preparing the TCRbeta library. TCRdb redid the calling of the PCR reads with MiXCR, one entry per CDR3 protein. This table has about 300,000 distinct CDR3 sequences, around 7.1% appearing once. V shed 4 bases, J shed 5 bases, and the junction held 8 bases outside the gene matches. The CDR3 sequence is 16 residues long. Per the germline V gene, CDR1 is MNHEY and CDR2 is SVGAGI. This clonotype was seen many times. The antigen is unknown. This specimen consisted of peripheral blood, obtained 360 days after TCRalphabeta/CD19-depleted stem cell transplant. This TCR was sampled from a female patient between 2 and 15 years old who had a stem cell transplant for Fanconi anemia, so the T cells may come from the graft donor. The rearrangement links TRBV6-5 to TRBJ2-2; 9 bases agree with TRBD1. Written as DNA, the CDR3 is TGTGCCAGCAGTTCACACGACAGGGGGGGGACCGGGGAGCTGTTTTTT. Translated, it gives CASSSHDRGGTGELFF.